Below, one T cell receptor beta chain is given with its context. The data belong to a study of blood T cell repertoires in COVID-19. The wider study: The analysed material was cDNA or gDNA that came from T cells, B-cell-depleted T cells, or PBMCs.

Generated by immunoSEQ multiplex PCR, the TCRdb table keeps only in-frame clones and is missing some. The data contain approximately 220,000 clones, 81% of them seen just once; the ten biggest clones take up approximately 7.9%. This TCR was recovered from a woman older than 75 with acute or convalescent COVID-19. Sequenced: peripheral blood.

The CDR3 sequence: CASSQEAVGSGAYNEQFF. The CDR3 coding sequence is TGCGCCAGCAGCCAAGAGGCGGTGGGTAGCGGGGCCTACAATGAGCAGTTCTTC. The rearrangement links TRBV4-1 to TRBJ2-1; 8 bases fit TRBD2. Germline V lookup: CDR1 MGHRA, CDR2 YSYEKL. The CDR3 is 18 amino acids. V gave up 0 bases and J gave up 2 bases; unmatched junction bases: 9.